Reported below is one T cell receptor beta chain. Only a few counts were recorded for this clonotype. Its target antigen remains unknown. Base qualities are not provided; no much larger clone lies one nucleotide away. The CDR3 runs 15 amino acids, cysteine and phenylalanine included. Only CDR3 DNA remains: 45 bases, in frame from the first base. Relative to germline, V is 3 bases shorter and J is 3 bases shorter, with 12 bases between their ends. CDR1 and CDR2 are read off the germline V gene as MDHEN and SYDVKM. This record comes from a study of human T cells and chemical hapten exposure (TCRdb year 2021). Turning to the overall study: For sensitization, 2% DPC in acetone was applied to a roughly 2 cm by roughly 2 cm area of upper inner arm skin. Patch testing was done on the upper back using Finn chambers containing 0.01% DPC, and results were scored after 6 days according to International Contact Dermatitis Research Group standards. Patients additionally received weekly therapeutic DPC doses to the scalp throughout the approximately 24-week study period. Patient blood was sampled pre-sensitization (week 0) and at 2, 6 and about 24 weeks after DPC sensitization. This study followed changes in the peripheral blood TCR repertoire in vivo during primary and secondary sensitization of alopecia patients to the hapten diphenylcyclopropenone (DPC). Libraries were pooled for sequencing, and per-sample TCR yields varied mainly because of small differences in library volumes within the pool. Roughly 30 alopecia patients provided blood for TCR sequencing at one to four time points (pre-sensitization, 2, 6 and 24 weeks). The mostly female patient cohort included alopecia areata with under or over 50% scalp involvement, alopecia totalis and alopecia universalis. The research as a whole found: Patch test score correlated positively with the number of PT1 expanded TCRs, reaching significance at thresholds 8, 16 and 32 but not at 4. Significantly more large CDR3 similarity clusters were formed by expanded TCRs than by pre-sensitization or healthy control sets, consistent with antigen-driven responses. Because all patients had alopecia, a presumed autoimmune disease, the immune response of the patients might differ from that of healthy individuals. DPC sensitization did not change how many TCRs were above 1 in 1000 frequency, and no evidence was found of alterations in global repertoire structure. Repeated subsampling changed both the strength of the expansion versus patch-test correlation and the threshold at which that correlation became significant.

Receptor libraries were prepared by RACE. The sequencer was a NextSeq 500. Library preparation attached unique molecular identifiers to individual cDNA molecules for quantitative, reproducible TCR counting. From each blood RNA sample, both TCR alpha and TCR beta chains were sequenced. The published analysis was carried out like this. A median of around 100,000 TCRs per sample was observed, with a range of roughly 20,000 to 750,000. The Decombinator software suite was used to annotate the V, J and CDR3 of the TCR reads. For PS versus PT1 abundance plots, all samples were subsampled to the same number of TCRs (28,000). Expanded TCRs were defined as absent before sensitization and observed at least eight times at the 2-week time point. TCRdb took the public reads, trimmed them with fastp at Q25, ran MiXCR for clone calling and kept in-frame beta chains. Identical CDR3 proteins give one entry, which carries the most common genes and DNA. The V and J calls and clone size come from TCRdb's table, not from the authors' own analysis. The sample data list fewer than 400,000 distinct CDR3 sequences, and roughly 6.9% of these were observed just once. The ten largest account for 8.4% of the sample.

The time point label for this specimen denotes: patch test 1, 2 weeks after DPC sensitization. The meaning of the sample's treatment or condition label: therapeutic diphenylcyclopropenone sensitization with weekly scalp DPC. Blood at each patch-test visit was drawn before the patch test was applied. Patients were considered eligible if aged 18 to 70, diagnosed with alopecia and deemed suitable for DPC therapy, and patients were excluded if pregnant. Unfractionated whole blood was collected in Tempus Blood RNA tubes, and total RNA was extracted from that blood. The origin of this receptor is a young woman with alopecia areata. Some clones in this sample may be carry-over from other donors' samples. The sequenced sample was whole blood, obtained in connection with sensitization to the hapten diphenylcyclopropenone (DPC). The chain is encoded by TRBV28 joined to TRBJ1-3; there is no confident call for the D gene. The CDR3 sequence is CASSFRAGDGNTIYF. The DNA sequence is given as TGTGCCAGCAGTTTTCGTGCAGGAGATGGAAACACCATATATTTT.